This T cell receptor (beta chain) is from a study of cytomegalovirus exposure and HLA in healthy donors. Trimming removed 5 bases from V and 4 bases from J; junction bases left unmatched: 7. The CDR3 extends over 16 amino acids. Germline V gene data show CDR1 as SEHNR and CDR2 as FQNEAQ (reference sequence). The method was immunoSEQ multiplex PCR; TCRdb's version includes in-frame clones alone and lacks a portion of them. The sample has fewer than 250,000 clones, roughly 91% seen once; the top ten hold 1.5% to 2.5%. The specimen was PBMCs. This clonotype was sampled from a woman in her late teens or twenties in good health and CMV-seropositive. This chain uses TRBV7-9 with TRBJ2-7; 14 bases fit TRBD2. In DNA, the CDR3 is TGTGCCAGCAGCCAGACTAGCGGGAGGGCCGAGTACGAGCAGTACTTC. Translated, it gives CASSQTSGRAEYEQYF.